A single T cell receptor beta chain is shown here with its context. Assay: immunoSEQ multiplex PCR; the TCRdb copy retains only in-frame clones and omits some. Among tens of thousands of clones, about 95% were seen once, and the ten largest hold 0.26%. Germline assignment: CDR1 LNHDA and CDR2 SQIVND (reference sequence). The CDR3 totals 15 residues. V lost 2 bases and J 3 bases, leaving 13 bases between the germline ends. This specimen belongs to a study of technical replicates of blood from several donors. Sequenced sample: T cells isolated from PBMCs. This clonotype was sampled from a human donor in good health. This sequence joins TRBV19 and TRBJ1-1; D is perhaps TRBD1 (6 bases). CDR3 DNA sequence: TGTGCCAGTAGTATAATCCCGACAGGATACACTGAAGCTTTCTTT. Protein product: CASSIIPTGYTEAFF.